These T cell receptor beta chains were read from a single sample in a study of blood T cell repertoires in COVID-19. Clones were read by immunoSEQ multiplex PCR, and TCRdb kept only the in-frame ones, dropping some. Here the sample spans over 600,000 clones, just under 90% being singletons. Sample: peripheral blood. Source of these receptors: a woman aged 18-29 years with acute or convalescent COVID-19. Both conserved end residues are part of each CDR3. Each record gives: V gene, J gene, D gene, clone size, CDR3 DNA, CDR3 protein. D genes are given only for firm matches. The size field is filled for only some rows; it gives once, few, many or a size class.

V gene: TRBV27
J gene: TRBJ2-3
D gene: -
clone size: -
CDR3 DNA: TGTGCCAGCAGTTTATACGAGGGCGATACGCAGTATTTT
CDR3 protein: CASSLYEGDTQYF

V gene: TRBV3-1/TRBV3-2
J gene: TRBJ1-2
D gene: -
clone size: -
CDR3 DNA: TGTGCCAGCAGCTCACCGGGACACCCCTATGGCTACACCTTC
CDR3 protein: CASSSPGHPYGYTF

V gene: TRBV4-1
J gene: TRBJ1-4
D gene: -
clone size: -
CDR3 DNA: TGCGCCAGCAGCCAATTTCCCCGTGAAAAACTGTTTTTT
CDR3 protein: CASSQFPREKLFF

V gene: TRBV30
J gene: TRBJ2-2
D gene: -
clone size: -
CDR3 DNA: TGTGCCTGGAGTTTACTAGCCGGTTCCGGGGAGCTGTTTTTT
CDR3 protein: CAWSLLAGSGELFF

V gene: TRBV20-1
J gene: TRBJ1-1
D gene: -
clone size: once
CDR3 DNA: TGCAGTGCTAGAGAAGCGACTGAAGCTTTCTTT
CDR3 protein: CSAREATEAFF

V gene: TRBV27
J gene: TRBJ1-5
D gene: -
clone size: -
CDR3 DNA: TGTGCCAGCAGCATAAGGGGCAGAGGCAATCAGCCCCAGCATTTT
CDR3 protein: CASSIRGRGNQPQHF

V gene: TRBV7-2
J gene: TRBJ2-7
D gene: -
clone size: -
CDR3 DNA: TGTGCCAGCAGCTCGGAGGAATCCTACGAGCAGTACTTC
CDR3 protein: CASSSEESYEQYF

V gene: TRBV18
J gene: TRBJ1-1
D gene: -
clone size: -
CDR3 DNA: TGTGCCAGCTCACCAGAGGGTTACACTGAAGCTTTCTTT
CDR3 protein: CASSPEGYTEAFF

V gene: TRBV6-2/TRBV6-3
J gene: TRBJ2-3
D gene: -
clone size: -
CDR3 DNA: TGTGCCAGCAGTTACGGGGGCGGCACAGATACGCAGTATTTT
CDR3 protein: CASSYGGGTDTQYF

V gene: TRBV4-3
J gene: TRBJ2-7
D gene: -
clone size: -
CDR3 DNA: TGCGCCAGCAGCCAAGACAGGTCCCGCTCCTACGAGCAGTACTTC
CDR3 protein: CASSQDRSRSYEQYF

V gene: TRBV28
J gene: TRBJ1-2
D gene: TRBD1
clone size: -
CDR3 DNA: TGTGCCAGCAGGAATGGACAGGTTAATTTATTGGGCTTC
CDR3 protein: CASRNGQVNLLGF

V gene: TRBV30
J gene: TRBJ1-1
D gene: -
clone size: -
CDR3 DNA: TGTGCCTGGCACCGGGAACGAGAAGCTTTCTTT
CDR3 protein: CAWHREREAFF

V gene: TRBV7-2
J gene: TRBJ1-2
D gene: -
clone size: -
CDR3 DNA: TGTGCCAGCAGCATCCACAGGGACCACTATGGCTACACCTTC
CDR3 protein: CASSIHRDHYGYTF

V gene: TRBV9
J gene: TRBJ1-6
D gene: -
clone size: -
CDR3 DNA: TGTGCCAGCAGCGTTTCAGGGTCGGGCAATTCACCCCTCCACTTT
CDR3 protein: CASSVSGSGNSPLHF

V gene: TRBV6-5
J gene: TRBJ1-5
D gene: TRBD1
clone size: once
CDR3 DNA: TGTGCCAGCAGTTTCACAGGGGGTGGCGATCAGCCCCAGCATTTT
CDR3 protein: CASSFTGGGDQPQHF

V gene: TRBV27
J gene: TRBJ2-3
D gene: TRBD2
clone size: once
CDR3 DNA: TGTGCCAGCAGTTTATACGGGGGGGCCACAGATACGCAGTATTTT
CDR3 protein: CASSLYGGATDTQYF

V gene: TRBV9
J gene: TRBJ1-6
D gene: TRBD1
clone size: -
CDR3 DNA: TGTGCCAGCAGCCCCGGGACAGATAGCTCCTATAATTCACCCCTCCACTTT
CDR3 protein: CASSPGTDSSYNSPLHF

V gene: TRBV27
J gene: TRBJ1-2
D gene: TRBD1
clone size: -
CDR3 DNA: TGTGCCAGCAGATGGTTACAGGGGATTGGTGGCTACACCTTC
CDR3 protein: CASRWLQGIGGYTF

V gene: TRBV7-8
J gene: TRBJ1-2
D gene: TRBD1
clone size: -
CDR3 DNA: TGTGCCAGCAGCTTATCGGGACAGTACTATGGCTACACCTTC
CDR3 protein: CASSLSGQYYGYTF

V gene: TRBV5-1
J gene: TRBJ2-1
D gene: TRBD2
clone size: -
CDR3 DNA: TGCGCCAGCAGCTTGCTAGCGGGGGTAGGGGATGAGCAGTTCTTC
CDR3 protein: CASSLLAGVGDEQFF

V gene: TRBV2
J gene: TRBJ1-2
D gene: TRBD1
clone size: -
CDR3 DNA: TGTGCCAGCAACGCCCAGGGGGCGTTCTATGGCTACACCTTC
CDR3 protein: CASNAQGAFYGYTF

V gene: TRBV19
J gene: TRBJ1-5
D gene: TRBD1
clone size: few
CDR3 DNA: TGTGCCAGTTGCTCCTACGGGACAGGGCGATCCGGCTTGCCCCAGCATTTT
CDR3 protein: CASCSYGTGRSGLPQHF

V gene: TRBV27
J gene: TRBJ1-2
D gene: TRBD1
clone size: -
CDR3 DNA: TGTGCCAGCAGTTTACGACAGGGGACGGGCTACACCTTC
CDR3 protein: CASSLRQGTGYTF

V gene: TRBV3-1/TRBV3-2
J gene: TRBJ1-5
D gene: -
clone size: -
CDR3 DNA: TGTGCCAGCAGCGCCGAGGTCAATCAGCCCCAGCATTTT
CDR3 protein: CASSAEVNQPQHF

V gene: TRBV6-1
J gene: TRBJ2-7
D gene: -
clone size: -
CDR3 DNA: TGTGCCAGCAGTGAACCGAGACACTTCTACGAGCAGTACTTC
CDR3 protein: CASSEPRHFYEQYF

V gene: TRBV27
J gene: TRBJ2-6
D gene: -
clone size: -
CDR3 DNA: TGTGCCAGCAGTTTCGTTAATGGGGCCAACGTCCTGACTTTC
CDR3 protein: CASSFVNGANVLTF

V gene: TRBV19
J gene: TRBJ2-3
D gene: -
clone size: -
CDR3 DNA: TGTGCCAGTAATCAGCGCAGCACAGATACGCAGTATTTT
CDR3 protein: CASNQRSTDTQYF

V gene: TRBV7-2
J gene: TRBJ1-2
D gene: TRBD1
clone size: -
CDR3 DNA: TGTGCCAGCAGACTGACCGGGACAGGGGGCGGCTACACCTTC
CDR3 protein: CASRLTGTGGGYTF

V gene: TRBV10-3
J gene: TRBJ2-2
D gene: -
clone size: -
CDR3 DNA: TGTGCCATCGGAGCGAAGACTTTGAACACCGGGGAGCTGTTTTTT
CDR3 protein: CAIGAKTLNTGELFF

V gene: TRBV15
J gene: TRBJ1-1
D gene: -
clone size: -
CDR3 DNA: TGTGCCACCATCCCCGACTCTGAAGCTTTCTTT
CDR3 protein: CATIPDSEAFF

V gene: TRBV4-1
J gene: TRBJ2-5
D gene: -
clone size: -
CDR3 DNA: TGCGCCAGCAGCCAAGAAGTATCGTTTGAGGCCCCGGTAGAGACCCAGTACTTC
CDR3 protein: CASSQEVSFEAPVETQYF

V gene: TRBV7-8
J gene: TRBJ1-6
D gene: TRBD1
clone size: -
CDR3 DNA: TGTGCCAGCAGCTGGGACAGGGCGCCCAATTCACCCCTCCACTTT
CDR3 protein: CASSWDRAPNSPLHF

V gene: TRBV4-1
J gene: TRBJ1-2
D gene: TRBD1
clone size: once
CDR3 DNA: TGCGCCAGCAGCTACAGGGGAGCTAACTATGGCTACACCTTC
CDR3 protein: CASSYRGANYGYTF

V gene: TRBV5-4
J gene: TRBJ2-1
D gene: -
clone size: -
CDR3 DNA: TGTGCCAGCAGTCAGGACAATGCGATCTACAATGAGCAGTTCTTC
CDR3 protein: CASSQDNAIYNEQFF

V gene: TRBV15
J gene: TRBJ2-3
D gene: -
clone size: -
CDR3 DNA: TGTGCCACCAGCAGAGATCCTTTAGTCCCTTCAGATACGCAGTATTTT
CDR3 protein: CATSRDPLVPSDTQYF

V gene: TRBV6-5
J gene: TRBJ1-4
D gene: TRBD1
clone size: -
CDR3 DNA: TGTGCCGGAGGAAACAGGGGTAATGAAAAACTGTTTTTT
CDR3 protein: CAGGNRGNEKLFF

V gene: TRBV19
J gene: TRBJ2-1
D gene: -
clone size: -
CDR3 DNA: TGTGCCAGTAGTACCGAGGGTACTGGTCCCTACAATGAGCAGTTCTTC
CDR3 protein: CASSTEGTGPYNEQFF

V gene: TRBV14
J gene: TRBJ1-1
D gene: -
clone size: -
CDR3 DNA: TGTGCCAGCAGCCATTGGGGGGCGGGGGACACTGAAGCTTTCTTT
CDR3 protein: CASSHWGAGDTEAFF

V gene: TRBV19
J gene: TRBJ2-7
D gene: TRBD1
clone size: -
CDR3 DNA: TGTGCCAGTAGCAAGACAGGGGTAACCTACGAGCAGTACTTC
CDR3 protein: CASSKTGVTYEQYF

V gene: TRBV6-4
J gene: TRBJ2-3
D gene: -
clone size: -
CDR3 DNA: TGTGCCAGCAGTGCACAGGTGGGGTCGGATACGCAGTATTTT
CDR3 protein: CASSAQVGSDTQYF

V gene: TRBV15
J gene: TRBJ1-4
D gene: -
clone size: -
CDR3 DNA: TGTGCCACCAGCCACCAGGGTAGGGTCGAAAAACTGTTTTTT
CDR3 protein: CATSHQGRVEKLFF

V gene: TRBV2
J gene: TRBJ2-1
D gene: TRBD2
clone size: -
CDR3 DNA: TGTGCCAGCAAACAGCGGGGGGGGTACAATGAGCAGTTCTTC
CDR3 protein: CASKQRGGYNEQFF

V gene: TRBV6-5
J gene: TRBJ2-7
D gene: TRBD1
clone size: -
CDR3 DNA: TGTGCCGCACGAGGGACAGTTATCTCCTACGAGCAGTACTTC
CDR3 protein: CAARGTVISYEQYF

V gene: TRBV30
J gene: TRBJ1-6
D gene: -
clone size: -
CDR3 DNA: TGTGCCTGGAGTGTTTCGGGTCCCCTCCACTTT
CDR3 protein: CAWSVSGPLHF

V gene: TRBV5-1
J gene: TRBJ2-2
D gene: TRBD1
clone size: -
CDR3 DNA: TGCGCCAGCAGCTTGGGGGACAGGGGGCTGTACACCGGGGAGCTGTTTTTT
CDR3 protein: CASSLGDRGLYTGELFF